This T cell receptor (beta chain) stems from a study of blood T cell repertoires in COVID-19. At the level of the study: Whether acute or convalescent, the COVID-19 samples came from the United States, Italy and Spain. Sources were T cells, B-cell-depleted T cells, or PBMCs; the material itself was cDNA or gDNA.

The CDR3 totals 17 residues. CDR1 LNHDA and CDR2 SQIVND come from the germline V gene (reference sequence). V shed 1 base, J shed 1 base, and the junction held 7 bases outside the gene matches. Under the authors' procedure: Reference gene primer amplification gave nucleated cell count estimates. Clones were sequenced by immunoSEQ multiplex PCR, and TCRdb holds only the in-frame ones, with some missing. V and J calls and clone size are copied from that table; D and trimming were computed from the DNA. The table has approximately 24,000 clones, 90% to 95% seen once. Sequencing was performed on peripheral blood. The clonotype comes from a woman between 50 and 59 years old with active COVID-19. V is TRBV19 and J is TRBJ2-1; 7 nucleotides match TRBD2. The CDR3 loop is CASSIGREGVSYNEQFF. In DNA, the CDR3 is TGTGCCAGTAGTATAGGGAGGGAGGGCGTGTCCTACAATGAGCAGTTCTTC.